This entry is about one TCR beta chain. Its specificity is unknown. Researchers ran the PCR with 60 Vbeta and 13 Jbeta primers. Libraries were prepared by immunoSEQ multiplex PCR; TCRdb keeps only in-frame clonotypes and omits some of them. This table has roughly 200,000 clones, roughly 79% appearing once. This sample was included in a study of cytomegalovirus exposure and HLA in healthy donors. Overall study findings and caveats: Immune exposure information comprised only CMV serostatus. In a later analysis, DRB1 alleles had the most associated TCRs; HLA-C alleles the fewest. Sequencing likely caused a cluster of highly shared sequence variants.

The germline CDR1 and CDR2 sequences are SGHDT and YYEEEE. This CDR3 has 15 residues. V was pared by 4 bases and J by 10 bases, with 18 bases between. V usage is TRBV5-6 and J usage is TRBJ1-6, with D unresolved. Material: PBMCs. This clonotype was obtained from a man aged 25-45 years in good health and CMV-seronegative. The CDR3 loop is CASSLRGGKISPLHF. CDR3 in DNA: TGTGCCAGCAGCCTTCGAGGAGGGAAAATCTCACCCCTCCACTTT.